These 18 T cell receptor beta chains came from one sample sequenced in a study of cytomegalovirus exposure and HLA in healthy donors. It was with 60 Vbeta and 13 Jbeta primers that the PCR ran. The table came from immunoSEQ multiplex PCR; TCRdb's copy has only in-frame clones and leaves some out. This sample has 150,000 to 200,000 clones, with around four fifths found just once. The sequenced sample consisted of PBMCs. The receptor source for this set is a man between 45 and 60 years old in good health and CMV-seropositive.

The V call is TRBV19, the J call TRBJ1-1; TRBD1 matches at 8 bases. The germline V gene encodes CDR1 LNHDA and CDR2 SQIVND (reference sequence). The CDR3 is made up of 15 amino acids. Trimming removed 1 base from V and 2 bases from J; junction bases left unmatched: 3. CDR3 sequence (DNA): TGTGCCAGTAGTATAGGAGGACAGGGAAACACTGAAGCTTTCTTT. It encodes CASSIGGQGNTEAFF.

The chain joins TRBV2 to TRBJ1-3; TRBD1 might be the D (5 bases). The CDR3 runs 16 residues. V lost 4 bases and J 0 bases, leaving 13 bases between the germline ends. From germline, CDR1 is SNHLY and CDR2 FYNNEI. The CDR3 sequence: CASSGLAGHSGNTIYF. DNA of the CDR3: TGTGCCAGCAGTGGCCTGGCAGGGCACTCTGGAAACACCATATATTTT.

The CDR3 DNA is TGTGCCATCAGTGATTGGGGGGGAGCCATGCAGAAGAGAGCTAACTATGGCTACACCTTC. This encodes CAISDWGGAMQKRANYGYTF. The V call is TRBV10-3, the J call TRBJ1-2; a possible D gene is TRBD1 (5 bases). Per the germline V gene, CDR1 is ENHRY and CDR2 is SYGVKD. The CDR3 is 20 amino acids. Trimming took off 3 bases at V and 0 bases at J, with 26 bases between the two ends.

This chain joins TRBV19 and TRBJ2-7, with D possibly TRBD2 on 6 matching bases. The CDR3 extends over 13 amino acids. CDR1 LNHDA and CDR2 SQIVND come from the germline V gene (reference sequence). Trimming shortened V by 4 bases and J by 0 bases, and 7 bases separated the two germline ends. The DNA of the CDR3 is TGTGCCAGTAGTACTAGCGTCTCCTACGAGCAGTACTTC. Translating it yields CASSTSVSYEQYF.

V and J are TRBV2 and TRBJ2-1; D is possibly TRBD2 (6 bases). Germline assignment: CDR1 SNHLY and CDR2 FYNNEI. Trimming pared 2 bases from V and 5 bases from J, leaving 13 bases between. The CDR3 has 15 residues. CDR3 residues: CASSETLSGDNEQFF. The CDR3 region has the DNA TGTGCCAGCAGTGAAACGCTCTCGGGGGACAATGAGCAGTTCTTC.

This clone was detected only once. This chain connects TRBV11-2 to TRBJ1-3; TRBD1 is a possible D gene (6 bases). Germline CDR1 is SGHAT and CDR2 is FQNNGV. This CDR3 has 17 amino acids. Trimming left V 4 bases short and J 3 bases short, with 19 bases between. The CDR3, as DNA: TGTGCCAGCAGCTCCTTCATCAGGGGAACGCGTGGAAACACCATATATTTT. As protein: CASSSFIRGTRGNTIYF. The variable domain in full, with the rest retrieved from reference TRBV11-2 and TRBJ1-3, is EAGVAQSPRYKIIEKRQSVAFWCNPISGHATLYWYQQILGQGPKLLIQFQNNGVVDDSQLPKDRFSAERLKGVDSTLKIQPAKLEDSAVYLCASSSFIRGTRGNTIYFGEGSWLTVV.

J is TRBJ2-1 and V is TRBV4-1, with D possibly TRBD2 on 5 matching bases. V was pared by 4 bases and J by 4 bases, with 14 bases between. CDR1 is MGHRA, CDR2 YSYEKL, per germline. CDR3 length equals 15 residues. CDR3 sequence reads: CASSLSLAAYNEQFF. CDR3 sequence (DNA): TGCGCCAGCAGCCTGTCCCTAGCAGCATACAATGAGCAGTTCTTC.

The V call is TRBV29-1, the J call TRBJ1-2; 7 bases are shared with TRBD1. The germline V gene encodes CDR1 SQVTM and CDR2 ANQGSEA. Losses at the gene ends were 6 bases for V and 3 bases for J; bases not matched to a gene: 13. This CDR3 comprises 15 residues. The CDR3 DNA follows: TGCAGCGTAAATCGGGCTACAGGGGAAGACTATGGCTACACCTTC. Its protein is CSVNRATGEDYGYTF.

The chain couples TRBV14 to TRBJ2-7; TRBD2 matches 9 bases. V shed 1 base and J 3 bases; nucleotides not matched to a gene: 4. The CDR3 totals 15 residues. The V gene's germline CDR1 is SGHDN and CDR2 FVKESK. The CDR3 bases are TGTGCCAGCAGCCAAGTCCTAGCGGGACTCTACGAGCAGTACTTC. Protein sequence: CASSQVLAGLYEQYF.

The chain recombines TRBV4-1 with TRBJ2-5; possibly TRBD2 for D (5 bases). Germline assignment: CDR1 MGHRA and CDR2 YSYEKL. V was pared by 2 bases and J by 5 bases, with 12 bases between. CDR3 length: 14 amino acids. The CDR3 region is CASSQSLAVETQYF. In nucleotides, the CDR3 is TGCGCCAGCAGCCAAAGCCTAGCAGTGGAGACCCAGTACTTC.

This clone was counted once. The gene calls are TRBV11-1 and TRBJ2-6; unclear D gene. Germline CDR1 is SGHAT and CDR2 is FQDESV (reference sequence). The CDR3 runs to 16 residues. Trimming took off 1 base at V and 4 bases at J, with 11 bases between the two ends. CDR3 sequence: CASSLDNGYGANVLTF. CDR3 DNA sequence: TGTGCCAGCAGCTTAGACAACGGGTACGGGGCCAACGTCCTGACTTTC.

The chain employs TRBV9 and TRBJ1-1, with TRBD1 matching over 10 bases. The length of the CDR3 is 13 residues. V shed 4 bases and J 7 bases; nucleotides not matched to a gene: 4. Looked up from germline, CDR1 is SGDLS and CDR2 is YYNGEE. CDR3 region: CASSPGQGDEAFF. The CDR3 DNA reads TGTGCCAGCAGCCCAGGACAGGGGGATGAAGCTTTCTTT.

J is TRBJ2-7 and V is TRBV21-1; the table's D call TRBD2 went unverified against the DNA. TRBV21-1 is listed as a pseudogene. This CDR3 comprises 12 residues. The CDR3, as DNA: TGTGCCAGCAGCAAAGTGACTAGCTGGCGGTACTTC. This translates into CASSKVTSWRYF.

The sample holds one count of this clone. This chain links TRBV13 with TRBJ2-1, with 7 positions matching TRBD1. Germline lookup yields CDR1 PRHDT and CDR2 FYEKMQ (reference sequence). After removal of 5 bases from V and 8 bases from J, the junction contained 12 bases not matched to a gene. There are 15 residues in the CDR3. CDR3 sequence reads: CASSQTGTSDDEQFF. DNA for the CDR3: TGTGCCAGCAGCCAGACAGGGACCTCTGACGATGAGCAGTTCTTC.

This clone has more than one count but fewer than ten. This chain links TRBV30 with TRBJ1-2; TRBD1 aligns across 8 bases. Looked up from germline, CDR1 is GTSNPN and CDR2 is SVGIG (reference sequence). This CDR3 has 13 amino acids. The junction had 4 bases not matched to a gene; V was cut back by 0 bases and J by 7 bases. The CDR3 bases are TGTGCCTGGAGTGTACTGGGACAGGTTGGCTACACCTTC. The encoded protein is CAWSVLGQVGYTF.

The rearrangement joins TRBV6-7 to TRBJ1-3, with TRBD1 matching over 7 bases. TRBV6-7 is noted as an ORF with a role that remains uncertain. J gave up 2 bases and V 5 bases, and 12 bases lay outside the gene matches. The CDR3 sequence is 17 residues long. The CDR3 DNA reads TGTGCCAGCAGTCACCGGGACAGACCAACCCCTGGAAACACCATATATTTT. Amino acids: CASSHRDRPTPGNTIYF.

The CDR3 DNA sequence: TGTGCCAGCAGTAAGACCGGGACCGGGGAGCTGTTTTTT. Its translation: CASSKTGTGELFF. The chain links TRBV25-1 to TRBJ2-2; D gene uncertain. V was pared by 5 bases and J by 5 bases, with 9 bases between. The CDR3 sequence is 13 residues long. In germline, CDR1 is MGHDK, CDR2 SYGVNS.

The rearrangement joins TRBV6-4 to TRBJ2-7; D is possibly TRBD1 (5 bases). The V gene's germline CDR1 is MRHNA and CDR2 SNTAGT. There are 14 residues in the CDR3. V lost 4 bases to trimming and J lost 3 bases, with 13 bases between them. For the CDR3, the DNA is TGTGCCAGCAGTGCACAGGCCTGGGACTACGAGCAGTACTTC. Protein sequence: CASSAQAWDYEQYF.